This is a list of T cell receptor beta chains from one sample in a study of T cell responses to AZD1222 COVID-19 vaccine. Sequencing used immunoSEQ multiplex PCR; TCRdb keeps in-frame clones, though not all of them. Among some 150,000 clones, approximately 85% were seen once, and the ten largest hold 7.9%. The sample in question was peripheral blood, obtained 28 days after the second dose of the MenACWY control vaccine. The receptors were sampled from an adult who received the MenACWY meningococcal vaccine as a control. Each CDR3 is given with its conserved first and last residue. D genes are given only for firm matches. Clone size is not always given. Where it is, it says once, few, many or a class for expanded clones.

once	TRBJ1-2	TRBV28	-	CASSVPIQGFHGYTF	TGTGCCAGCAGCGTCCCAATCCAGGGGTTTCATGGCTACACCTTC
-	TRBJ2-2	TRBV27	-	CASSLAQATGELFF	TGTGCCAGCAGTTTGGCACAGGCCACCGGGGAGCTGTTTTTT
-	TRBJ1-3	TRBV29-1	-	CSVEGGNTIYF	TGCAGCGTTGAAGGGGGAAACACCATATATTTT
-	TRBJ2-2	TRBV5-1	-	CASLAIQNTGELFF	TGCGCCAGCTTGGCTATACAGAACACCGGGGAGCTGTTTTTT
-	TRBJ2-3	TRBV9	TRBD2	CASSVVASGYTDTQYF	TGTGCCAGCAGCGTGGTGGCTAGCGGATACACAGATACGCAGTATTTT
-	TRBJ2-7	TRBV19	TRBD1	CASSRDRGYEQYF	TGTGCCAGTAGCCGGGACAGGGGTTACGAGCAGTACTTC
-	TRBJ1-2	TRBV19	-	CASSMRGYGYTF	TGTGCCAGTAGTATGCGCGGCTATGGCTACACCTTC
-	TRBJ2-1	TRBV25-1	-	CASSQRASSYNEQFF	TGTGCCAGCAGTCAGCGGGCTAGCTCCTACAATGAGCAGTTCTTC
-	TRBJ2-7	TRBV7-2	-	CATLDRYYEQYF	TGTGCCACCTTAGACAGGTACTACGAGCAGTACTTC
-	TRBJ2-1	TRBV27	TRBD2	CASRLRGIGEQFF	TGTGCCAGCAGGTTGCGGGGGATTGGTGAGCAGTTCTTC
once	TRBJ2-5	TRBV7-8	TRBD2	CASSSTGVSTSGDEDQETQYF	TGTGCCAGCAGCTCCACGGGGGTTTCGACTAGCGGGGATGAGGACCAAGAGACCCAGTACTTC
-	TRBJ1-5	TRBV28	-	CASLGSYSNQPQHF	TGTGCCAGCCTGGGGTCCTATAGCAATCAGCCCCAGCATTTT
-	TRBJ2-7	TRBV6-2/TRBV6-3	TRBD1	CASSLGQGPYEQYF	TGTGCCAGCAGTCTCGGACAGGGACCCTACGAGCAGTACTTC
-	TRBJ1-1	TRBV2	TRBD1	CASSPTGTGYTEAFF	TGTGCCAGCAGTCCGACCGGGACAGGGTACACTGAAGCTTTCTTT
-	TRBJ2-5	TRBV24-1	TRBD1	CATSDPPGRGLSETQYF	TGTGCCACCAGTGATCCCCCGGGTAGGGGGCTATCGGAGACCCAGTACTTC
-	TRBJ2-4	TRBV4-2	-	CASSQPEGKNIQYF	TGTGCCAGCAGCCAACCGGAAGGCAAAAACATTCAGTACTTC
-	TRBJ1-5	TRBV28	TRBD1	CASRGQGWSNQPQHF	TGTGCCAGCAGGGGACAGGGCTGGAGCAATCAGCCCCAGCATTTT
-	TRBJ1-2	TRBV11-3	TRBD1	CASSLEGQGSGYTF	TGTGCCAGCAGCTTAGAGGGACAGGGGTCTGGCTACACCTTC
-	TRBJ1-1	TRBV5-1	-	CASSRLGSGGGTEAFF	TGCGCCAGCAGCCGGCTGGGGTCTGGGGGCGGGACTGAAGCTTTCTTT
once	TRBJ2-1	TRBV7-7	-	CASSLGASYNEQFF	TGTGCTAGCAGCTTAGGGGCATCCTACAATGAGCAGTTCTTC
-	TRBJ2-7	TRBV12-3/TRBV12-4	-	CASSLGQKQYF	TGTGCCAGCAGTTTAGGGCAGAAGCAGTACTTC
few	TRBJ1-2	TRBV29-1	-	CSSRGPYGYTF	TGCAGCTCTCGGGGGCCTTATGGCTACACCTTC
few	TRBJ2-2	TRBV5-5	-	CASSFFSPNTGELFF	TGTGCCAGCAGCTTCTTCTCACCGAACACCGGGGAGCTGTTTTTT
-	TRBJ1-2	TRBV7-2	-	CASSAEFGRPFYGYTF	TGTGCCAGCAGCGCAGAGTTCGGGAGGCCTTTCTATGGCTACACCTTC
-	TRBJ1-4	TRBV5-4	TRBD1	CASSSPGQGGEKLFF	TGTGCCAGCAGTTCACCGGGACAGGGCGGCGAAAAACTGTTTTTT
-	TRBJ2-6	TRBV29-1	-	CSVGIRAGANVLTF	TGCAGCGTTGGGATCCGTGCTGGGGCCAACGTCCTGACTTTC
-	TRBJ2-7	TRBV4-1	TRBD2	CASSQAAGGRRDEQYF	TGCGCCAGCAGCCAGGCGGCGGGCGGGAGGCGGGACGAGCAGTACTTC
-	TRBJ2-1	TRBV19	-	CASSSPGDKKQFF	TGTGCCAGTAGTAGTCCCGGGGACAAGAAGCAGTTCTTC
few	TRBJ1-2	TRBV5-1	-	CASSLAWAEGYTF	TGCGCCAGCAGCTTGGCGTGGGCGGAGGGCTACACCTTC
once	TRBJ2-1	TRBV7-9	TRBD1	CASRPGQPGDEQFF	TGTGCCAGCAGACCGGGACAGCCCGGTGATGAGCAGTTCTTC
-	TRBJ2-7	TRBV19	-	CASSIDFRIFIGEQYF	TGTGCCAGTAGTATAGATTTCAGGATCTTTATTGGGGAGCAGTACTTC
-	TRBJ2-7	TRBV12-5	-	CASGLNYEQYF	TGTGCTAGTGGTTTGAACTACGAGCAGTACTTC
-	TRBJ1-2	TRBV7-2	-	CASSLDWGNYGYTF	TGTGCCAGCAGCTTAGATTGGGGAAATTATGGCTACACCTTC
-	TRBJ1-1	TRBV2	-	CASSEWNTEAFF	TGTGCCAGCAGTGAGTGGAACACTGAAGCTTTCTTT
-	TRBJ2-2	TRBV6-4	TRBD1	CASSDGTGGPGELFF	TGTGCCAGCAGTGACGGGACAGGGGGACCCGGGGAGCTGTTTTTT
-	TRBJ1-1	TRBV5-1	TRBD1	CASSLTGTHTEAFF	TGCGCCAGCAGCCTGACAGGGACTCACACTGAAGCTTTCTTT
-	TRBJ2-1	TRBV7-9	TRBD2	CASSGFLAGPNGQFF	TGTGCCAGCAGCGGCTTTCTAGCGGGACCAAATGGGCAGTTCTTC
-	TRBJ1-3	TRBV12-5	-	CASGRDSGNTIYF	TGTGCTAGTGGTCGGGACTCTGGAAACACCATATATTTT
-	TRBJ2-7	TRBV7-2	-	CASSFVELSEQYF	TGTGCCAGCAGCTTTGTCGAACTCAGCGAGCAGTACTTC
-	TRBJ2-1	TRBV2	TRBD1	CASTSDRGGDEQFF	TGTGCCAGCACCTCGGACAGGGGTGGTGATGAGCAGTTCTTC
-	TRBJ2-3	TRBV3-1/TRBV3-2	-	CASSQVDTTDTQYF	TGTGCCAGCAGCCAAGTGGACACCACAGATACGCAGTATTTT
few	TRBJ1-4	TRBV28	TRBD1	CASSLSAGTGVEKLFF	TGTGCCAGCAGTTTGAGTGCCGGGACAGGGGTCGAAAAACTGTTTTTT